The T cell receptor (beta chain) described here comes from a study of beta chain features in type 1 diabetes. Sequencing targeted expressed TCRB transcripts, as all isolated RNA had been reverse transcribed. Clones were read by immunoSEQ multiplex PCR, and TCRdb kept only the in-frame ones, dropping some. This sample has around 130,000 clones, with around 8.8% found just once. This clone was detected a few times. Its matching antigen is unknown. The V end lost 4 bases, the J end lost 7 bases, and 10 bases lay between the germline ends. Germline V gene data show CDR1 as MNHEY and CDR2 as SVGAGI. The CDR3 sequence is 13 residues long. Study results and caveats: Shorter TCRB CDR3s, moderately but significantly so, were found in Type 1 diabetes patients in all four CD4+ subsets.

The gene calls are TRBV6-5 and TRBJ2-2; possibly TRBD2 for D (5 bases). The TCR was taken from a man aged 30 to 39 with type 1 diabetes. Sequencing was performed on central memory CD4+ T cells from blood. The CDR3 coding sequence is TGTGCCAGCAGTTGGAGACGGGACGGGGAGCTGTTTTTT. This sequence encodes CASSWRRDGELFF.